The subject of this entry is one T cell receptor beta chain. These data belong to a study of blood T cell dynamics during melanoma immunotherapy. Germline V gene data show CDR1 as SGHVS and CDR2 as FNYEAQ. V lost 0 bases, J lost 4 bases, and 13 bases lay in between. The CDR3 length is 15 residues. Clones were read by immunoSEQ multiplex PCR, and TCRdb kept only the in-frame ones, dropping some. The data hold about 4,200 clones, with around four fifths observed a single time. Time point given: pre-treatment baseline. Disease control meant complete response, partial response or stable disease at 12 weeks.

This sample comprised blood, obtained from a patient treated with checkpoint blockade. This clonotype was sampled from a human donor with melanoma. The rearrangement uses TRBV7-6 and TRBJ2-7; the D gene is possibly TRBD1 (6 bases). This CDR3 reads CASSLARTETYEQYF. The CDR3 DNA follows: TGTGCCAGCAGCTTAGCAAGGACAGAGACTTACGAGCAGTACTTC.